This is a list of T cell receptor beta chains from one sample in a study of blood T cells in healthy people across ages. TCRdb fed the 5' RACE reads into MiXCR, producing one record per CDR3 protein. The sample consists of some 1.7 million distinct CDR3 sequences, 28% of them appearing once. The sample was blood. The receptors shown here come from a woman between 25 and 40 years old in good health. CDR3s include the opening cysteine and the closing phenylalanine or tryptophan. A D gene is named only where the DNA matches it firmly. Size is stated for part of the rows, as once, few or many counts, or as a class when the clone is expanded.

TGTGCCAGCAGCACCCGGGACGGGGTAGGCTACACCTTC,CASSTRDGVGYTF,TRBV9,TRBJ1-2,many,NA
TGCGCCAGCACCTGGACTAGCGGGGGATATAGCACAGATACGCAGTATTTT,CASTWTSGGYSTDTQYF,TRBV5-1,TRBJ2-3,few,TRBD2
TGTGCCAGCAGCCCACAGGACTCTGGAAACACCATATATTTT,CASSPQDSGNTIYF,TRBV6-1,TRBJ1-3,NA,NA
TGTGCCAGCAGTGAAAGGTCACGCACAGATACGCAGTATTTT,CASSERSRTDTQYF,TRBV6-1,TRBJ2-3,few,NA
TGTGCCAGCAGCCAAGGTTATTTGGAGCAGTTCTTC,CASSQGYLEQFF,TRBV14,TRBJ2-1,NA,NA
TGCAGTGCTAGTGAGCCCAACACAGATACGCAGTATTTT,CSASEPNTDTQYF,TRBV20-1,TRBJ2-3,few,NA
TGCAGCCTACAGGGGGCAGAGTATGGCTACACCTTC,CSLQGAEYGYTF,TRBV20-1,TRBJ1-2,NA,TRBD1
TGTGCTAGTGCCCCCTTTCAGGGCGGAGAGACCCAGTACTTC,CASAPFQGGETQYF,TRBV12-5,TRBJ2-5,many,NA
TGTGCCTGGAGTATCCGTGCTGGCGGCTACGAGCAGTACTTC,CAWSIRAGGYEQYF,TRBV30,TRBJ2-7,NA,NA
TGTGCCAGCAGTCACCCCTTCGGGGTCGACACCGGGGAGCTGTTTTTT,CASSHPFGVDTGELFF,TRBV12-3/TRBV12-4,TRBJ2-2,NA,NA
TGCGCCAGCAGCTTGGCGGGGGGCACTCCCCACGAGCAGTACTTC,CASSLAGGTPHEQYF,TRBV5-1,TRBJ2-7,few,NA
TGTGCCAGCAGCCTAGAACAGGGGCGGTCCCAGCATTTT,CASSLEQGRSQHF,TRBV7-8,TRBJ1-5,NA,TRBD1
TGTGCCAGCAGCTCTACGACTAGCGGGACCTCCTACGAGCAGTACTTC,CASSSTTSGTSYEQYF,TRBV13,TRBJ2-7,many,TRBD2
TGTGCCAGCAGCTTGGAGAGCGGGTTGAGCTCCTACGAGCAGTACTTC,CASSLESGLSSYEQYF,TRBV7-4,TRBJ2-7,NA,NA
TGTGCCAGCAGCTTAGCCGGGACTAGCGGCAAATTCTACGAGCAGTACTTC,CASSLAGTSGKFYEQYF,TRBV7-9,TRBJ2-7,many,TRBD2
TGCGCCAGCAGCCAAGTCGGGAATAGCGGCCCCGTCGAGCAGTACTTC,CASSQVGNSGPVEQYF,TRBV4-1,TRBJ2-7,few,NA
TGTGCCAGCAGAGGACAGGGGGCTAACTATGGCTACACCTTC,CASRGQGANYGYTF,TRBV25-1,TRBJ1-2,many,TRBD1
TGTGCCAGCAGCTTAGCGAAAGCTCGGGAGACCCAGTACTTC,CASSLAKARETQYF,TRBV7-2,TRBJ2-5,NA,NA
TGTGCCAGCAGCTTCAGTAGTGCCCTGGGTGAGCAGTTCTTC,CASSFSSALGEQFF,TRBV5-6,TRBJ2-1,NA,NA
TGTGCCAGCGCTAGCGGGGGGCCCTTCCAGCAGTTCTTC,CASASGGPFQQFF,TRBV27,TRBJ2-1,many,TRBD2
TGTGCCAGCAGCTCAGACAAGGGGCGTTACAATGAGCAGTTCTTC,CASSSDKGRYNEQFF,TRBV28,TRBJ2-1,NA,NA
TGCAGTGCTAGACCTCCTGACGGTGGCTACACCTTC,CSARPPDGGYTF,TRBV20-1,TRBJ1-2,NA,NA
TGTGCCAGCAGCCAAGAGACTGCGGTAAATCAGCCCCAGCATTTT,CASSQETAVNQPQHF,TRBV3-1,TRBJ1-5,NA,NA
TGTGCCAGCAGCTGGACTAGCGCCTTCCAAGAGACCCAGTACTTC,CASSWTSAFQETQYF,TRBV7-2,TRBJ2-5,many,TRBD2
TGTGCCAGCAGTTATGGGCCTCTTGGGGGCTATGGCTACACCTTC,CASSYGPLGGYGYTF,TRBV6-5,TRBJ1-2,NA,NA
TGTGCCACCAGTGACCACCAGGGGAATCAGCCCCAGCATTTT,CATSDHQGNQPQHF,TRBV24-1,TRBJ1-5,few,NA
TGTGCCAGCAGCTTATTGCCAGGGTCTGATGAGCAGTTCTTC,CASSLLPGSDEQFF,TRBV7-3,TRBJ2-1,few,NA
TGTGCCATCAGCTCCCTCCCCGGGGGTTACAATGAGCAGTTCTTC,CAISSLPGGYNEQFF,TRBV7-3,TRBJ2-1,NA,NA
TGCAGTGCTGGTACCGGGACTAGCGGCCAAGAGACCCAGTACTTC,CSAGTGTSGQETQYF,TRBV20-1,TRBJ2-5,few,TRBD2
TGTGCCAGCAGCTCGACCCCGAGCTCCTACGAGCAGTACTTC,CASSSTPSSYEQYF,TRBV7-2,TRBJ2-7,many,NA
TGCAGTGCTTGGGGGGTTCCCGGCCAAGAGACCCAGTTCTTC,CSAWGVPGQETQFF,TRBV20-1,TRBJ2-1,NA,NA
TGTGCCAGCAGCCCCAGTAGCGGGGGGGCGGGTGAGCAGTTCTTC,CASSPSSGGAGEQFF,TRBV7-9,TRBJ2-1,NA,TRBD2
TGTGCCAGCAGCCCGGGACAGGGGCGTCCCCTCCACTTT,CASSPGQGRPLHF,TRBV7-9,TRBJ1-6,few,TRBD1
TGCAGCGTTGTGGACAGGGTTGGGGAAAAACTGTTTTTT,CSVVDRVGEKLFF,TRBV29-1,TRBJ1-4,NA,TRBD1
TGTGCCAGCAGCCAAGGGAGACAGGGGAGCACTGAAGCTTTCTTT,CASSQGRQGSTEAFF,TRBV3-1,TRBJ1-1,NA,TRBD1
TGTGCCAGCAGCGTAGGGTCTGGGTTGAGGTCCGCCTACAATGAGCAGTTCTTC,CASSVGSGLRSAYNEQFF,TRBV9,TRBJ2-1,few,NA
TGTGCCATCAGTGAGTGGGGCGGGAGGGGGGTGGATGAGCAGTTCTTC,CAISEWGGRGVDEQFF,TRBV10-3,TRBJ2-1,NA,TRBD2
TGTGCCAGCAGCTTATCGACGGGAGATGACGGTAATACGCAGTATTTT,CASSLSTGDDGNTQYF,TRBV7-2,TRBJ2-3,few,NA
TGCAGTGCTAGAGCCGGGCTTTACAATGAGCAGTTCTTC,CSARAGLYNEQFF,TRBV20-1,TRBJ2-1,NA,NA
TGCGCCAGCAGCGGGAAATACGAGCAGTACTTC,CASSGKYEQYF,TRBV5-1,TRBJ2-7,NA,NA
TGTGCCAGCAGCGAATACTCGGGACTAGCGGGAGGGCAGTACGAGCAGTACTTC,CASSEYSGLAGGQYEQYF,TRBV7-2,TRBJ2-7,NA,TRBD2
TGTGCCACCAGTGATCCGTATGATACGCAGTATTTT,CATSDPYDTQYF,TRBV24-1,TRBJ2-3,NA,NA
TGCAGCGTGATGTGGAATACGCAGTATTTT,CSVMWNTQYF,TRBV29-1,TRBJ2-3,many,NA
TGCAGCGTTGACAGGGGGGGAGGGAATGAGCAGTTCTTC,CSVDRGGGNEQFF,TRBV29-1,TRBJ2-1,many,NA
TGTGCCAGCAGCCAAGGAGGAGGGGCCTTGCGCACCGGGGAGCTGTTTTTT,CASSQGGGALRTGELFF,TRBV4-2,TRBJ2-2,NA,NA
TGCAGCGCAGGGAGCCAGAACACTGAAGCTTTCTTT,CSAGSQNTEAFF,TRBV29-1,TRBJ1-1,NA,NA